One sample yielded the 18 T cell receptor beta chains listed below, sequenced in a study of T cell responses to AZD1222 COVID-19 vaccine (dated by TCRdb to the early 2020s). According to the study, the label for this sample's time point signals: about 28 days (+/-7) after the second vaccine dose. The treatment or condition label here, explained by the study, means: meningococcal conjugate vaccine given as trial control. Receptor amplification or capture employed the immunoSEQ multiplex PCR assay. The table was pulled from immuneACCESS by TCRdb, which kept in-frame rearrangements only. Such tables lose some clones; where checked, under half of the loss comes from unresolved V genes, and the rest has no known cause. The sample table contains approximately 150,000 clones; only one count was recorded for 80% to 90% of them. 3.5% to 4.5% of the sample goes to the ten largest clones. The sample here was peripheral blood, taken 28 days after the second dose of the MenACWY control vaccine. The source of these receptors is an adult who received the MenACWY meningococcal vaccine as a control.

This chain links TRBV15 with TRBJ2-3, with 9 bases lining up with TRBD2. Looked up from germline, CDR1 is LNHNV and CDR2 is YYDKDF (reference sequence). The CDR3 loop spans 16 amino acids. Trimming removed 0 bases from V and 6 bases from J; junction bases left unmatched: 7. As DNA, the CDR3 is TGTGCCACCAGCAGAGAATCGGCGGGAGGGGAGGATACGCAGTATTTT. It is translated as CATSRESAGGEDTQYF.

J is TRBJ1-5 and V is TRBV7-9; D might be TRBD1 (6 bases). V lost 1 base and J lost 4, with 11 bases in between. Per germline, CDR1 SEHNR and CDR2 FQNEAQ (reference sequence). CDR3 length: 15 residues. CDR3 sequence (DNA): TGTGCCAGCAGCTTAGGGACAGCCATTAATCAGCCCCAGCATTTT. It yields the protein CASSLGTAINQPQHF.

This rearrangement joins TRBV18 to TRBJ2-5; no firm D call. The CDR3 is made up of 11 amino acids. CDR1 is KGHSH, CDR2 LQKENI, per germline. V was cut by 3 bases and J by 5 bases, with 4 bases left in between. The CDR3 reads CASSPDETQYF. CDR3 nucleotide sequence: TGTGCCAGCTCACCTGACGAGACCCAGTACTTC.

CDR3 sequence: CASKARRDTGELFF. The CDR3 bases are TGTGCCAGCAAGGCCAGAAGGGACACCGGGGAGCTGTTTTTT. This sequence joins TRBV6-5 and TRBJ2-2; no reliable D call. The length of the CDR3 is 14 residues. CDR1 MNHEY and CDR2 SVGAGI come from the germline V gene. The V gene lost 7 bases and the J gene lost 3 bases, with 12 bases spanning the gap.

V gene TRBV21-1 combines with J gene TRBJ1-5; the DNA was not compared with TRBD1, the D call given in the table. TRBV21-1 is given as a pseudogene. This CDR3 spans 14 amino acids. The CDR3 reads CASSNRRRAQPQHF. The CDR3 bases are TGTGCCAGCAGCAATCGTCGCAGGGCCCAGCCCCAGCATTTT.

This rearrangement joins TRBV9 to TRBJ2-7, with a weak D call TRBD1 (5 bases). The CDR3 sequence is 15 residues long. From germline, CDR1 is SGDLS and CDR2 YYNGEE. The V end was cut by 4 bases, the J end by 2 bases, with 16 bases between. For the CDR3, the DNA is TGTGCCAGCAGCTTCCGTGAAGGGGTGGCCTACGAGCAGTACTTC. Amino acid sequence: CASSFREGVAYEQYF. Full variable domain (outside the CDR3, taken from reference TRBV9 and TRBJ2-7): DSGVTQTPKHLITATGQRVTLRCSPRSGDLSVYWYQQSLDQGLQFLIQYYNGEERAKGNILERFSAQQFPDLHSELNLSSLELGDSALYFCASSFREGVAYEQYFGPGTRLTVT.

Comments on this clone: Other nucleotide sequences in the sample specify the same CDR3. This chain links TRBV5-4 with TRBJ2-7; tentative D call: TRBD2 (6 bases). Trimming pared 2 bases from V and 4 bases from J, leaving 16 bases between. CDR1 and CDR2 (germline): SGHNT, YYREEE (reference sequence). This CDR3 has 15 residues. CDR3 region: CASSLFSGSSYEQYF. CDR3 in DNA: TGTGCCAGCAGCTTATTTTCCGGGAGTAGTTACGAGCAGTACTTC.

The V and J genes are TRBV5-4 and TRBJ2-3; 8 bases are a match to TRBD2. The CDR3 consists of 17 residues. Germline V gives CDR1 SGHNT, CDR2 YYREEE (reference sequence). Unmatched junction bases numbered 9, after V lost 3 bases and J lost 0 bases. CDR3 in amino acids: CASSSVLGRGSTDTQYF. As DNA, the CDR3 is TGTGCCAGCAGCTCGGTCCTCGGGAGGGGTAGCACAGATACGCAGTATTTT.

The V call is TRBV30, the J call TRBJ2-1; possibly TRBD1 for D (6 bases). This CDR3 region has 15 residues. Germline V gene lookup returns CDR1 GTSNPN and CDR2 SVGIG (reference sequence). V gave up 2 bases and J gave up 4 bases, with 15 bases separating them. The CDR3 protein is CAWSRKGDRYNEQFF. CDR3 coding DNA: TGTGCCTGGAGTCGGAAGGGGGATAGATACAATGAGCAGTTCTTC.

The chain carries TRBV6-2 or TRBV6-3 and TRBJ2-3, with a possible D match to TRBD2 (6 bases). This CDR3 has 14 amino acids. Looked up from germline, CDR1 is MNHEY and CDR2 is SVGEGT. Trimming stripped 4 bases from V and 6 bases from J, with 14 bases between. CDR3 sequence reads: CASSFVVGGDTQYF. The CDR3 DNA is TGTGCCAGCAGTTTTGTTGTTGGGGGGGATACGCAGTATTTT.

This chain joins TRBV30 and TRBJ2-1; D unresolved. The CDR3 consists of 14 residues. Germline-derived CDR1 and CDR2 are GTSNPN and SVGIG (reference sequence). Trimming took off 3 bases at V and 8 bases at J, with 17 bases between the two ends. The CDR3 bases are TGTGCCTGGAGGGGGAAGGGCCCAGCCGATGAGCAGTTCTTC. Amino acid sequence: CAWRGKGPADEQFF.

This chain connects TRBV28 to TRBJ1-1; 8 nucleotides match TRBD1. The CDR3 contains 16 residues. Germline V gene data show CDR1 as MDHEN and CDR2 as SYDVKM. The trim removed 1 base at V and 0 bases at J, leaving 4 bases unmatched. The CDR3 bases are TGTGCCAGCAGTTTATTCCAGGGGGCCCTGAACACTGAAGCTTTCTTT. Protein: CASSLFQGALNTEAFF.

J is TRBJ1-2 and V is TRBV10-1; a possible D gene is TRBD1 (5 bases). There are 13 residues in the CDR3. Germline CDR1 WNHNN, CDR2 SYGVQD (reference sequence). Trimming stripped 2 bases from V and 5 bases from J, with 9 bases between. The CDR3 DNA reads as TGCGCCAGCAGTGAGCCTGGGGGATATGGCTACACCTTC. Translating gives CASSEPGGYGYTF.

CDR3 nucleotide sequence: TGTGCCAGCAGCCCCGGGGGTCTTAGGGGAGAGGACACTGAAGCTTTCTTT. This gives the protein CASSPGGLRGEDTEAFF. V and J are TRBV14 and TRBJ1-1; tentatively, D is TRBD1 (5 bases). V was clipped by 4 bases and J by 3 bases, with 21 bases between them. The CDR3 contains 17 residues. Germline V gene lookup returns CDR1 SGHDN and CDR2 FVKESK.

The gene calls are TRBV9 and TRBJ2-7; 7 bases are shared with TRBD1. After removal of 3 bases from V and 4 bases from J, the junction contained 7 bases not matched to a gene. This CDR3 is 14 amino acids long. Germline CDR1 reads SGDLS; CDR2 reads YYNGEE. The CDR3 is CASSGNRGGYEQYF. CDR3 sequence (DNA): TGTGCCAGCAGCGGAAACAGGGGTGGGTACGAGCAGTACTTC.

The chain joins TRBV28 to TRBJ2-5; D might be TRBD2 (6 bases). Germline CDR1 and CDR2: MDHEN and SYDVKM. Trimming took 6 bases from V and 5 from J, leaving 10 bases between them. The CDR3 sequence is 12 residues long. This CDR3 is CASRRRVETQYF. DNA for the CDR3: TGTGCCAGCAGGAGGAGGGTGGAGACCCAGTACTTC.

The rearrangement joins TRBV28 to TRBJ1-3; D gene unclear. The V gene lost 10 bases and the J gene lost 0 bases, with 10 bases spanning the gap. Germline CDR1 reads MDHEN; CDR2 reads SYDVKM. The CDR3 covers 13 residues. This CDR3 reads CAISFSSGNTIYF. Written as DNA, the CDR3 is TGTGCCATCTCGTTTTCCTCTGGAAACACCATATATTTT.

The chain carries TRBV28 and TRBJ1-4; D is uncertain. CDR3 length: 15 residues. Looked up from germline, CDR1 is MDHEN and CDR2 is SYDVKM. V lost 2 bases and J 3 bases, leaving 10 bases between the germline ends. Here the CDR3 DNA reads TGTGCCAGCAGTTTAGTCGGGGAAGCTAATGAAAAACTGTTTTTT. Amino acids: CASSLVGEANEKLFF.